This TCR beta chain stems from a study of blood T cell repertoires in COVID-19. Study background: Collection of acute and convalescent COVID-19 samples took place in the United States, Italy and Spain. PBMCs, B-cell-depleted T cells, or T cells provided the cDNA or gDNA that made up the material.

Per the original data handling: Researchers report that nucleated cell counts were estimated from reference gene primer amplification. Libraries were prepared by immunoSEQ multiplex PCR; TCRdb keeps only in-frame clonotypes and omits some of them. D and trimming were read from the DNA, whereas the V and J calls and clone size are those reported in that table. This table holds about 45,000 clones, 75% to 80% found once. CDR1 SEHNR and CDR2 FQNEAQ come from the germline V gene (reference sequence). This CDR3 has 14 residues. The V and J ends lost 0 bases and 7 bases respectively, with 12 bases between them.

This chain joins TRBV7-9 and TRBJ1-2, with D unresolved. The receptor's source is a woman in her 70s with acute or convalescent COVID-19. Sequencing input: peripheral blood. Here the CDR3 DNA reads TGTGCCAGCAGCTTAGCATTCGAAGCGGGTGGCTACACCTTC. Protein product: CASSLAFEAGGYTF.